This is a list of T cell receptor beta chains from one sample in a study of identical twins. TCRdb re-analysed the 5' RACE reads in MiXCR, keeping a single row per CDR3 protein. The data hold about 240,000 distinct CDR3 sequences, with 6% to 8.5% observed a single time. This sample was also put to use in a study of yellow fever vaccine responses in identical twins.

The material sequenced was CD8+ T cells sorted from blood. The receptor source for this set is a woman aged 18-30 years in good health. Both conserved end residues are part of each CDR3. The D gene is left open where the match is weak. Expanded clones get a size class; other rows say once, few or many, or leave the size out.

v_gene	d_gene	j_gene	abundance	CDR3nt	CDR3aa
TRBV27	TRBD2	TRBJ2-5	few	TGTGCCAGCAGACCCTTAGCGGGCCAAGAGACCCAGTACTTC	CASRPLAGQETQYF
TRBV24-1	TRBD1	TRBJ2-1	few	TGTGCCACCAGTGATCCTGGACAGGACCCCTACAATGAGCAGTTCTTC	CATSDPGQDPYNEQFF
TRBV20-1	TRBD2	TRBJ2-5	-	TGCAGTGCTAGACCGCTCCCAAGCGGGAGGGCCGAAGAGACCCAGTACTTC	CSARPLPSGRAEETQYF
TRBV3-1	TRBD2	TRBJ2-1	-	TGTGCCAGCAGCTTGACTAGCGGGAGTTACAATGAGCAGTTCTTC	CASSLTSGSYNEQFF
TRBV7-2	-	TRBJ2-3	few	TGTGCCAGCTTAGTGGCTAGCGACACAGATACGCAGTATTTT	CASLVASDTDTQYF
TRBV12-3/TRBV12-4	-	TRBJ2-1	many	TGTGCCAGCAGTTTAAGCGACCTTGAGCAGTTCTTC	CASSLSDLEQFF
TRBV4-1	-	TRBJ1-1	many	TGCGCCAGCAGCCAGATCCCTCTAGGTATATACACTGAAGCTTTCTTT	CASSQIPLGIYTEAFF
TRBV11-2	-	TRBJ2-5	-	TGTGCCAGCAGCTTGGAGGAGTCAGGGCTGTATGGCGAGACCCAGTACTTC	CASSLEESGLYGETQYF
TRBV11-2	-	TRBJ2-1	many	TGTGCCAGCAGCTCTTGGGGCAAAGACAATGAGCAGTTCTTC	CASSSWGKDNEQFF
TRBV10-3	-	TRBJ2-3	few	TGTGCCATCAGGAGCGGGACAGATACGCAGTATTTT	CAIRSGTDTQYF
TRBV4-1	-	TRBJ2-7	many	TGCGCCAGCAGCCAAAACTCCTACGAGCAGTACTTC	CASSQNSYEQYF
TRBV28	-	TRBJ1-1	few	TGTGCCAGCAGTTCCCAGGGGCCCGGCACTGAAGCTTTCTTT	CASSSQGPGTEAFF
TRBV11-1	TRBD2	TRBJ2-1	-	TGTGCCAGCAGCCCGTCAGGACTAGCGGGCGACTCCTACAATGAGCAGTTCTTC	CASSPSGLAGDSYNEQFF
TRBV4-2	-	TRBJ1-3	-	TGTGCCAGCAGCCAAGATAACGCTGGAAACACCATATATTTT	CASSQDNAGNTIYF
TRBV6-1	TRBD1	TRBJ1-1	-	TGTGCCAGCAGCCGGGACAGCGTTATGAACACTGAAGCTTTCTTT	CASSRDSVMNTEAFF
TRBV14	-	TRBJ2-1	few	TGTGCCAGCAGCCAACCTTGGGGCCCCTACAATGAGCAGTTCTTC	CASSQPWGPYNEQFF
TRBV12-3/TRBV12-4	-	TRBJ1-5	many	TGTGCCAGCAGAGAGGAGAACAGGGTGAATCAGCCCCAGCATTTT	CASREENRVNQPQHF
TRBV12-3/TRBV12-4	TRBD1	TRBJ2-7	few	TGTGCCAGCAGTTACGCCTCAGGGGGCGCGGGGGAGCAGTACTTC	CASSYASGGAGEQYF
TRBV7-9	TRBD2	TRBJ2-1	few	TGTGCCAGCATAGCGCCTCGGCGGGAGTTCAATGAGCAGTTCTTC	CASIAPRREFNEQFF
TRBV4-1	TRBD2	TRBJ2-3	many	TGCGCCAGCAGCCAACTAGCGGGAGTTACAGATACGCAGTATTTT	CASSQLAGVTDTQYF
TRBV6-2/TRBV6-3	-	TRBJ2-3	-	TGTGCCAGCAGTTACTCGTCGTTGCTTGATACGCAGTATTTT	CASSYSSLLDTQYF
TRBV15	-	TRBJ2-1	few	TGTGCCACCAGCAGATCCGCAGGGAACAATGAGCAGTTCTTC	CATSRSAGNNEQFF
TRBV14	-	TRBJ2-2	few	TGTGCCAGCAGCCAAGTTCAGGGGGGGATCACCGGGGAGCTGTTTTTT	CASSQVQGGITGELFF
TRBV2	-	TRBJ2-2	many	TGTGCCAGCAGACTGAGGGGGGGGACCGGGGAGCTGTTTTTT	CASRLRGGTGELFF